These 11 T cell receptor beta chains were sequenced from one sample in a study of vaccination effects on CD4 cells after COVID-19 (dated by TCRdb to 2022 to 2024). Their cognate antigens are unknown. After around 11 days of culture, CD4+ T cells were isolated with the EasySep CD4+ T cell isolation kit. To prepare the library, the immunoSEQ multiplex PCR assay was applied. Sourced from immuneACCESS, this table was stored by TCRdb with only in-frame sequences that have V and J called. A share of the clones is absent; for the studies checked, an unresolved V gene accounts for under half, and the remainder has no known explanation. This sample has tens of thousands of clones in its table, and about 69% of those were observed once. The top ten clones comprise under 30% of the sample. The source material was CD4+ T cells from PBMCs cultured without peptide, sampled before COVID-19 vaccination. The receptors stem from a human donor who had a prior SARS-CoV-2 infection.

The rearrangement uses TRBV12-3 or TRBV12-4 and TRBJ2-7; no reliable D call. The germline V and J ends were trimmed by 2 bases and 12 bases, with 11 bases remaining between them. The length of the CDR3 is 11 residues. CDR3 sequence reads: CASSLKSVTYF. CDR3 in DNA: TGTGCCAGCAGTTTAAAAAGCGTGACGTACTTC.

The table lists this clone with a few counts. The gene calls are TRBV2 and TRBJ2-2; no reliable D call. The CDR3 covers 14 residues. V was pared by 4 bases and J by 1 base, with 7 bases between. In germline, CDR1 is SNHLY, CDR2 FYNNEI. The CDR3 sequence is CASSVRRNTGELFF. The DNA of the CDR3 is TGTGCCAGCAGTGTGCGGAGGAACACCGGGGAGCTGTTTTTT.

The chain has TRBV2 and TRBJ1-1; 8 bases fit TRBD1. The CDR3 runs to 14 residues. The junction had 8 bases not matched to a gene; V was cut back by 7 bases and J by 4 bases. The germline gives CDR1 SNHLY, CDR2 FYNNEI. This CDR3 is CASTVLTGGTEAFF. The CDR3 DNA reads as TGTGCCAGCACCGTACTTACAGGGGGCACTGAAGCTTTCTTT.

The V gene is TRBV4-1, the J gene TRBJ2-7; 7 nucleotides line up with TRBD1. CDR1 is MGHRA and CDR2 is YSYEKL in the germline V gene. V shed 2 bases and J 2 bases; nucleotides not matched to a gene: 6. The CDR3 runs to 15 residues. CDR3 amino acids: CASSQHQGDPYEQYF. CDR3 nucleotides: TGCGCCAGCAGCCAACATCAGGGGGACCCCTACGAGCAGTACTTC.

CDR3 region: CASSLRLLAKNIQYF. The CDR3 nucleotides read TGTGCCAGCAGTCTCAGGTTATTAGCCAAAAACATTCAGTACTTC. The chain is built from TRBV28 and TRBJ2-4; D is unresolved. Per the germline V gene, CDR1 is MDHEN and CDR2 is SYDVKM. This CDR3 spans 15 amino acids. V lost 5 bases, J lost 0 bases, and 11 bases lay in between.

The chain uses TRBV5-6 and TRBJ1-5; no definite D call. The V gene lost 2 bases and the J gene lost 10 bases, with 16 bases spanning the gap. The CDR3 consists of 14 residues. CDR1 and CDR2 from the germline V gene are SGHDT and YYEEEE. CDR3 loop: CASSFYDGQFPQHF. CDR3 nucleotides: TGTGCCAGCAGCTTTTACGACGGGCAGTTCCCCCAGCATTTT.

By frequency in the sample, this clone is medium-sized (0.01 to 0.1%). The chain is built from TRBV10-3 and TRBJ1-4; 7 bases map to TRBD1. V shed 0 bases and J 8 bases; nucleotides not matched to a gene: 6. The germline V gene encodes CDR1 ENHRY and CDR2 SYGVKD. The CDR3 loop spans 15 amino acids. CDR3 in amino acids: CAISESVGGAEKLFF. The CDR3 region has the DNA TGTGCCATCAGTGAGTCGGTAGGGGGCGCGGAAAAACTGTTTTTT.

This clone was recorded a few times. The V call is TRBV29-1, the J call TRBJ2-1, with D perhaps assigned TRBD1 or TRBD2 (6 bases each). Trimming left V 1 base short and J 10 bases short, with 11 bases between. The CDR3 runs to 12 residues. Germline V lookup: CDR1 SQVTM, CDR2 ANQGSEA. The CDR3 loop reads CSVEVGGVEQFF. The CDR3 nucleotides read TGCAGCGTTGAAGTGGGGGGCGTCGAGCAGTTCTTC.

The chain employs TRBV29-1 and TRBJ2-3; 8 nucleotides agree with TRBD2. Germline trimming cut 7 bases from V and 1 base from J; bases unmatched to any gene: 4. From germline, CDR1 is SQVTM and CDR2 ANQGSEA. This CDR3 is 13 amino acids long. CDR3 nucleotide sequence: TGCAGCGGGGATAGCGGGGGCACAGATACGCAGTATTTT. Protein: CSGDSGGTDTQYF.

V gene TRBV5-4 combines with J gene TRBJ2-3, with 8 bases that match TRBD1. The CDR3 is 15 amino acids. J was trimmed by 4 bases and V by 2 bases; bases with no gene match: 6. The germline CDR1 and CDR2 sequences are SGHNT and YYREEE (reference sequence). CDR3 residues: CASSFGQGSADTQYF. The CDR3 DNA sequence: TGTGCCAGCAGCTTCGGACAGGGATCGGCAGATACGCAGTATTTT.

The chain has TRBV11-2 and TRBJ2-5, with D tentatively TRBD2 (5 bases). V was pared by 1 base and J by 1 base, with 16 bases between. Germline values: CDR1 SGHAT, CDR2 FQNNGV. The length of the CDR3 is 17 residues. The CDR3 spells CASSLGRGLLGQETQYF. CDR3 in DNA: TGTGCCAGCAGCTTAGGTCGCGGGCTTCTTGGCCAAGAGACCCAGTACTTC.